Shown below are 27 T cell receptor beta chains from a single sample sequenced in a study of blood T cell repertoires in COVID-19 (dated by TCRdb to about 2020). Libraries came from the immunoSEQ multiplex PCR assay. TCRdb holds this immuneACCESS table with in-frame rearrangements only. Some clones are missing; in checked studies, unresolved V genes explain under half, and the rest has no known cause. The sample table contains more than 50,000 clones; only one count was recorded for 74% of them. The top ten hold 28% of the sample. Sequenced input: peripheral blood. All receptors come from a woman of 80 years or more with acute or convalescent COVID-19.

This clone was recorded a few times. The chain uses TRBV23-1 and TRBJ2-1; 12 bases are shared with TRBD2. TRBV23-1 is an ORF, with its function uncertain. Trimming took 2 bases from V and 5 from J; bases not matched to a gene: 7. The CDR3 contains 17 residues. The CDR3 region has the DNA TGCGCCAGCAGTCAACCAAGAAGACTAGCGGGAGACAATGAGCAGTTCTTC. Its translation: CASSQPRRLAGDNEQFF.

This clone was seen a single time. J is TRBJ2-7 and V is TRBV5-3; 9 bases are a match to TRBD2. TRBV5-3 is an ORF for which the function is uncertain. With V trimmed by 5 bases and J by 5 bases, 8 bases remained unmatched. CDR3 length: 14 amino acids. The CDR3: CARRLAGEPHEQYF. The CDR3 DNA reads TGTGCCAGAAGGTTAGCGGGAGAACCCCACGAGCAGTACTTC.

This rearrangement joins TRBV19 to TRBJ2-1; 8 bases match TRBD1. Germline trimming cut 6 bases from V and 9 bases from J; bases unmatched to any gene: 7. This CDR3 has 13 residues. The germline V gene has CDR1 LNHDA and CDR2 SQIVND (reference sequence). CDR3 sequence reads: CASRRDRGTEQFF. CDR3 nucleotides: TGTGCCAGTAGGCGAGACAGGGGAACTGAGCAGTTCTTC. The entire variable domain, with the rest obtained from reference TRBV19 and TRBJ2-1, is as follows: DGGITQSPKYLFRKEGQNVTLSCEQNLNHDAMYWYRQDPGQGLRLIYYSQIVNDFQKGDIAEGYSVSREKKESFPLTVTSAQKNPTAFYLCASRRDRGTEQFFGPGTRLTVL.

V gene TRBV9 combines with J gene TRBJ1-3, with D possibly matching TRBD1 (6 bases). Trimming left V 0 bases short and J 2 bases short, with 12 bases between. CDR3 length: 16 residues. In germline, CDR1 is SGDLS, CDR2 YYNGEE. CDR3: CASSVDTGRAGNTIYF. Here the CDR3 DNA reads TGTGCCAGCAGCGTAGATACAGGGCGGGCTGGAAACACCATATATTTT.

For the CDR3, the DNA is TGTGCCAGCAGCCTAAGGGCTAGCGGCTACAATGAGCAGTTCTTC. Translation: CASSLRASGYNEQFF. The V and J genes are TRBV2 and TRBJ2-1; 7 bases are shared with TRBD2. Germline values: CDR1 SNHLY, CDR2 FYNNEI. Trimming at V came to 6 bases and at J to 3 bases, leaving 8 bases not matched to a gene. The CDR3 totals 15 residues.

The rearrangement joins TRBV28 to TRBJ2-1; 9 nucleotides agree with TRBD1. The trim removed 4 bases at V and 9 bases at J, leaving 10 bases unmatched. Germline V gives CDR1 MDHEN, CDR2 SYDVKM. This CDR3 spans 15 amino acids. The CDR3 is CASSWGQGTSAEQFF. The CDR3 nucleotides are TGTGCCAGCAGTTGGGGACAGGGAACAAGCGCTGAGCAGTTCTTC.

This clone was counted a few times. This chain uses TRBV6-5 with TRBJ1-1, with 7 bases fitting TRBD1. The CDR3 length is 13 residues. With V trimmed by 11 bases and J by 1 base, 7 bases remained unmatched. CDR1 and CDR2 (germline): MNHEY, SVGAGI. This CDR3 reads CALRGTQNTEAFF. The CDR3 DNA sequence: TGTGCCCTCAGGGGGACACAGAACACTGAAGCTTTCTTT.

The V and J genes are TRBV5-5 and TRBJ2-7; the match to TRBD1 covers 9 bases. Losses at the gene ends were 5 bases for V and 0 bases for J; bases not matched to a gene: 12. The germline CDR1 and CDR2 sequences are SGHKS and YYEKEE (reference sequence). The CDR3 has 17 residues. The CDR3 protein is CASSHRLPGQGSYEQYF. The CDR3 DNA is TGTGCCAGCAGTCACCGCCTACCGGGACAGGGCTCCTACGAGCAGTACTTC.

The J gene is TRBJ2-3, the V gene TRBV4-2; D is perhaps TRBD1 (7 bases). This CDR3 contains 16 residues. Deletions cut 3 bases from V and 3 bases from J, with 16 bases between. The V gene's germline CDR1 is LGHNA and CDR2 YNFKEQ. The CDR3 bases are TGTGCCAGCAGCCACGGAGGGACAGAGGCGACAGATACGCAGTATTTT. It translates to CASSHGGTEATDTQYF.

The J gene is TRBJ1-2, the V gene TRBV24-1, with 10 bases fitting TRBD1. The CDR3 contains 13 residues. V dropped 10 bases and J dropped 2; count of bases not matched to a gene: 3. In germline, CDR1 is KGHDR, CDR2 SFDVKD. CDR3 amino acids: CATRQGANYGYTF. Here the CDR3 DNA reads TGTGCCACGAGACAGGGGGCCAACTATGGCTACACCTTC.

This sequence joins TRBV27 and TRBJ1-6; D is possibly TRBD1 (6 bases). V was clipped by 6 bases and J by 8 bases, with 17 bases between them. The CDR3 is 15 residues long. Germline CDR1 and CDR2: MNHEY and SMNVEV (reference sequence). The CDR3 reads CASSPYMGAHSPLHF. DNA of the CDR3: TGTGCCAGCAGCCCGTACATGGGGGCGCATTCACCCCTCCACTTT.

The chain uses TRBV6-2 or TRBV6-3 and TRBJ1-2, with D hard to call. The CDR3 is made up of 13 amino acids. The germline V gene encodes CDR1 MNHEY and CDR2 SVGEGT. V was clipped by 0 bases and J by 5 bases, with 7 bases between them. Written as DNA, the CDR3 is TGTGCCAGCAGTTACTCAGGGAGATATGGCTACACCTTC. Translating it yields CASSYSGRYGYTF.

This clone was recorded at least ten times. The chain employs TRBV4-1 and TRBJ2-7, with 8 bases lining up with TRBD1. V gave up 4 bases and J gave up 5 bases; unmatched junction bases: 7. CDR3 length equals 14 residues. From germline, CDR1 is MGHRA and CDR2 YSYEKL. The CDR3 protein is CASSLGQAANEQYF. CDR3 bases: TGCGCCAGCAGCCTGGGACAGGCTGCTAACGAGCAGTACTTC.

V and J are TRBV15 and TRBJ2-3; maybe TRBD2 (6 bases). The CDR3 extends over 13 amino acids. The germline V and J ends were trimmed by 3 bases and 9 bases, with 13 bases remaining between them. Germline CDR1 and CDR2: LNHNV and YYDKDF (reference sequence). CDR3 in DNA: TGTGCCACCAGCAGCCTGACTAGAAGGACGCAGTATTTT. Translating gives CATSSLTRRTQYF.

In its sample, this clone was seen a few times. The V call is TRBV30, the J call TRBJ2-6; TRBD1 matches 7 bases. Looked up from germline, CDR1 is GTSNPN and CDR2 is SVGIG (reference sequence). J was trimmed by 0 bases and V by 5 bases; bases with no gene match: 7. This CDR3 is 16 amino acids long. The CDR3 sequence: CAWVRDSLSGANVLTF. In DNA, the CDR3 is TGTGCCTGGGTAAGGGACAGCCTCTCTGGGGCCAACGTCCTGACTTTC.

This chain links TRBV7-2 with TRBJ2-3; D unclear. Germline values: CDR1 SGHTA, CDR2 FQGNSA. The CDR3 spans 14 residues. Trimming stripped 1 base from V and 2 bases from J, with 7 bases between. CDR3 sequence: CASSLGAYTDTQYF. CDR3 sequence (DNA): TGTGCCAGCAGCTTAGGGGCCTACACAGATACGCAGTATTTT.

The J gene is TRBJ1-2, the V gene TRBV15; no definite D call. V was cut by 5 bases and J by 2 bases, with 3 bases left in between. The CDR3 is 11 residues long. The germline V gene has CDR1 LNHNV and CDR2 YYDKDF (reference sequence). The DNA of the CDR3 is TGTGCCACCAGCGGCAACTATGGCTACACCTTC. Translation gives CATSGNYGYTF.

The rearrangement links TRBV11-3 to TRBJ2-1; no definite D call. This CDR3 has 16 amino acids. V was trimmed by 4 bases and J by 0 bases, leaving 13 bases between them. Germline CDR1 and CDR2: SGHNT and YENEEA. The CDR3 is CASSYSLGGSYNEQFF. CDR3 in DNA: TGTGCCAGCAGCTATTCTCTCGGTGGCTCCTACAATGAGCAGTTCTTC.

The CDR3 spells CASSPQTSGRAGELFF. The CDR3 coding sequence is TGTGCCAGCAGCCCTCAGACTAGCGGGAGAGCCGGGGAGCTGTTTTTT. The chain combines TRBV7-2 with TRBJ2-2; 12 bases line up with TRBD2. CDR3 size: 16 residues. With 5 bases clipped from V and 6 bases from J, the junction kept 7 bases outside the gene matches. From germline, CDR1 is SGHTA and CDR2 FQGNSA.

V and J are TRBV19 and TRBJ2-7; TRBD2 matches 8 bases. Germline CDR1 reads LNHDA; CDR2 reads SQIVND (reference sequence). This CDR3 region has 13 residues. J gave up 4 bases and V 4 bases, and 3 bases lay outside the gene matches. CDR3 nucleotides: TGTGCCAGTAGTAACGGGGGGGGTTACGAGCAGTACTTC. This encodes CASSNGGGYEQYF. The full variable domain, with the rest looked up from reference TRBV19 and TRBJ2-7, is DGGITQSPKYLFRKEGQNVTLSCEQNLNHDAMYWYRQDPGQGLRLIYYSQIVNDFQKGDIAEGYSVSREKKESFPLTVTSAQKNPTAFYLCASSNGGGYEQYFGPGTRLTVT.

In its sample, this clone was seen once. The chain joins TRBV18 to TRBJ1-1; maybe TRBD1 (6 bases). Trimming pared 10 bases from V and 0 bases from J, leaving 21 bases between. There are 16 residues in the CDR3. Germline-derived CDR1 and CDR2 are KGHSH and LQKENI. CDR3 sequence: CATQRGAEDLNTEAFF. The CDR3 bases are TGTGCCACCCAACGGGGGGCCGAGGACTTGAACACTGAAGCTTTCTTT. Based on the CDR3 plus reference TRBV18 and TRBJ1-1, the full variable domain is NAGVMQNPRHLVRRRGQEARLRCSPMKGHSHVYWYRQLPEEGLKFMVYLQKENIIDESGMPKERFSAEFPKEGPSILRIQQVVRGDSAAYFCATQRGAEDLNTEAFFGQGTRLTVV.

The V gene is TRBV11-2, the J gene TRBJ1-3, with D possibly being TRBD1 (5 bases). CDR1 is SGHAT, CDR2 FQNNGV, per germline. This CDR3 contains 14 residues. V lost 0 bases to trimming and J lost 4 bases, with 7 bases between them. CDR3 protein: CASSLETAGNTIYF. The CDR3 nucleotides read TGTGCCAGCAGCTTAGAGACAGCGGGAAACACCATATATTTT.

The chain is built from TRBV7-2 and TRBJ2-3, with D possibly being TRBD1 (5 bases). CDR3 length: 15 residues. Per the germline V gene, CDR1 is SGHTA and CDR2 is FQGNSA. The ends were cut back, 1 base at V and 0 bases at J, with 8 bases in the middle. The CDR3 nucleotides are TGTGCCAGCAGCTTAGGGCAGGGAAGCACAGATACGCAGTATTTT. It specifies CASSLGQGSTDTQYF.

J is TRBJ2-5 and V is TRBV29-1; D is unclear. The ends were cut back, 0 bases at V and 4 bases at J, with 9 bases in the middle. Germline-derived CDR1 and CDR2 are SQVTM and ANQGSEA. CDR3 length equals 13 residues. This chain's CDR3 is CSVEDRTVETQYF. The CDR3 DNA is TGCAGCGTTGAAGATCGAACAGTAGAGACCCAGTACTTC.

Concerning this clone itself: Since no conserved phenylalanine or tryptophan closes the CDR3, a read error is the likely cause. The DNA is omitted, as the CDR3 cannot be located on it reliably, and the CDR3 follows TCRdb's listing. The chain carries TRBV21-1 and TRBJ2-3; the table names TRBD2, a call not compared with the DNA. TRBV21-1 is flagged as a pseudogene. Inclusive of both ends, the CDR3 amounts to 11 amino acids. This CDR3 is CASSQCRRKKE.

This chain joins TRBV7-9 and TRBJ1-1; D unclear. Germline V gene lookup returns CDR1 SEHNR and CDR2 FQNEAQ (reference sequence). With 1 base removed from V and 5 bases from J, the gap between germline ends came to 8 bases. The CDR3 extends over 13 amino acids. As DNA, the CDR3 is TGTGCCAGCAGCTTAGGGAGTGGGACTGAAGCTTTCTTT. This encodes CASSLGSGTEAFF. The full variable domain, in which reference TRBV7-9 and TRBJ1-1 provide the parts outside the CDR3, is DTGVSQNPRHKITKRGQNVTFRCDPISEHNRLYWYRQTLGQGPEFLTYFQNEAQLEKSRLLSDRFSAERPKGSFSTLEIQRTEQGDSAMYLCASSLGSGTEAFFGQGTRLTVV.

The chain combines TRBV5-1 with TRBJ1-2; D perhaps matches TRBD1 (5 bases). V was shortened by 3 bases and J by 4 bases, with 13 bases between the two germline ends. CDR3 length equals 14 residues. Germline V gives CDR1 SGHRS, CDR2 YFSETQ. The CDR3 coding sequence is TGCGCCAGCAGCTCGGACGGTGGGGCCTATGGCTACACCTTC. Encoded protein: CASSSDGGAYGYTF.